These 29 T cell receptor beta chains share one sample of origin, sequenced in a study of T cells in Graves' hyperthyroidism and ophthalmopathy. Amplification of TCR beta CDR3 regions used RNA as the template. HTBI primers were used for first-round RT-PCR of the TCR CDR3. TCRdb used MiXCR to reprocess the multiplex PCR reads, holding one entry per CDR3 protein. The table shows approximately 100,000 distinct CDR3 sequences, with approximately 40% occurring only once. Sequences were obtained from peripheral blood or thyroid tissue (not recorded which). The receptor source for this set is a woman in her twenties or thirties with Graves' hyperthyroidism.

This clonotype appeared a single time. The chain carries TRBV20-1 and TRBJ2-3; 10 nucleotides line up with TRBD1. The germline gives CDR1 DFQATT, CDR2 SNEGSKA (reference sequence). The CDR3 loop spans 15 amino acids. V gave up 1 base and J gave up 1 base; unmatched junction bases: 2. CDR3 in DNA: TGCAGTGCTAGAGCGACAGGGGGCGGCACAGATACGCAGTATTTT. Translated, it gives CSARATGGGTDTQYF.

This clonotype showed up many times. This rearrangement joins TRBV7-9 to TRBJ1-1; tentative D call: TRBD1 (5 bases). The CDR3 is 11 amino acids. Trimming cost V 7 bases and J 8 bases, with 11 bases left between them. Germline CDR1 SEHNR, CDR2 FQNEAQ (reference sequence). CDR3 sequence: CASKDDSEAFF. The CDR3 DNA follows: TGTGCCAGCAAAGATGACAGCGAAGCTTTCTTT.

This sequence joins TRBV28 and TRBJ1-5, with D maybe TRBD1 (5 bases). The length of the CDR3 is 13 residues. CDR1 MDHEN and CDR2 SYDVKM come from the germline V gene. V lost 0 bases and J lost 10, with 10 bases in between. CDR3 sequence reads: CASSLWIGTPQHF. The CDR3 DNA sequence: TGTGCCAGCAGTTTATGGATCGGGACTCCCCAGCATTTT.

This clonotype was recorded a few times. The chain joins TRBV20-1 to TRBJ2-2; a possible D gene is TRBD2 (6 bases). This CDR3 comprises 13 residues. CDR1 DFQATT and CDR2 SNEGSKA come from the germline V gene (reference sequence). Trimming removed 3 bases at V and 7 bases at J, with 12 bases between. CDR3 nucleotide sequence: TGCAGTGCTAGTAGGGACTTAAGCGGGGAGCTGTTTTTT. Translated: CSASRDLSGELFF.

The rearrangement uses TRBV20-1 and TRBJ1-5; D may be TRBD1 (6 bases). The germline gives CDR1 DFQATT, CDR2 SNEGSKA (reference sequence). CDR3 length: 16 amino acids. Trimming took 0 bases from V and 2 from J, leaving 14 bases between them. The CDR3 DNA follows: TGCAGTGCTAGAGATAGGGAGGCAGGGGGCAATCAGCCCCAGCATTTT. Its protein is CSARDREAGGNQPQHF.

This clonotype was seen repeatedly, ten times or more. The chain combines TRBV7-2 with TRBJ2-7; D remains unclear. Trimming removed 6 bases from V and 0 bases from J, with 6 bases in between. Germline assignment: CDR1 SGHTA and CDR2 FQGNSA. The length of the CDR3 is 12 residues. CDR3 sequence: CASSTYSYEQYF. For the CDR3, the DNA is TGTGCCAGCAGTACCTACTCCTACGAGCAGTACTTC.

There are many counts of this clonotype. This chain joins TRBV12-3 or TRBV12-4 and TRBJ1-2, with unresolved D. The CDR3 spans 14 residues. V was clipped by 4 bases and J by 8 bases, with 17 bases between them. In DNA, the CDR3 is TGTGCCAGCAGTTCCGTGTGGGAGACGCGCGGCTACACCTTC. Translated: CASSSVWETRGYTF.

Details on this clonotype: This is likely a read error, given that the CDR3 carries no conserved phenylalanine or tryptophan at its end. The CDR3 nucleotides read TGTGCCACCAGCAGAGCTCGACGGGACACTGAAGCTTTCCTT. This sequence encodes CATSRARRDTEAFL. The chain uses TRBV15 and TRBJ1-1; D gene ambiguous. CDR1 is LNHNV, CDR2 YYDKDF, per germline (reference sequence). The CDR3 length is 14 residues. The germline V and J ends were trimmed by 1 base and 3 bases, with 9 bases remaining between them.

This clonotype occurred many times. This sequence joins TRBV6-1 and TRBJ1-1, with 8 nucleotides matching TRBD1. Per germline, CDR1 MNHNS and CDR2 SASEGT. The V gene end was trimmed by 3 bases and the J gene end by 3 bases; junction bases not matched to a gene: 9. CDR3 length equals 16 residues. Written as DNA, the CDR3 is TGTGCCAGCAGTGAGCCCCTGGACAGGGAGGACACTGAAGCTTTCTTT. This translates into CASSEPLDREDTEAFF.

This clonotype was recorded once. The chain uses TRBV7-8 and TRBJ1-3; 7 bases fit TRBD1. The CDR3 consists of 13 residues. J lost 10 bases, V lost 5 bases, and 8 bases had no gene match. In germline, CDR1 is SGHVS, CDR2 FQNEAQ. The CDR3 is CASSPRDSTTIYF. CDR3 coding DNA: TGTGCCAGCAGCCCCCGGGACAGTACGACCATATATTTT.

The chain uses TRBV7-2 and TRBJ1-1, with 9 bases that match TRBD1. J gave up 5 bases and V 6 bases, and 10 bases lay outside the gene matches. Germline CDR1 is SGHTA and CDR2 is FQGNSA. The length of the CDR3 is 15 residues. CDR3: CASSLLVGQGTEAFF. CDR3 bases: TGTGCCAGCAGTCTCCTAGTTGGACAGGGGACTGAAGCTTTCTTT.

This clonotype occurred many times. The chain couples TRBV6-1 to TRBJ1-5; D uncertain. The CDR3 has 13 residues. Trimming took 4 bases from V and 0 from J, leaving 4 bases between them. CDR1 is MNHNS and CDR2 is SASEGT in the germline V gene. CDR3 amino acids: CASSVNSNQPQHF. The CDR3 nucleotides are TGTGCCAGCAGTGTAAATAGCAATCAGCCCCAGCATTTT.

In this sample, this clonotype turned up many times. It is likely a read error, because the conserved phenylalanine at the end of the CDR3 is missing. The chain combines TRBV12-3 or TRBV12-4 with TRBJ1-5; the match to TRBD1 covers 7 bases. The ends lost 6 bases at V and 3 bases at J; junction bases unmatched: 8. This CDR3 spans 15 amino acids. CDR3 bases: TGTGCCAGCAGACCCGCGGGACAGCCCAATCAGCCCCAGCATTCT. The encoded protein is CASRPAGQPNQPQHS.

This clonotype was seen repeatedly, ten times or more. The chain's CDR3 is CASIKAPSITEAFF. Here the CDR3 DNA reads TGTGCCAGCATCAAGGCACCCTCAATCACTGAAGCTTTCTTT. The chain employs TRBV12-3 or TRBV12-4 and TRBJ1-1; the D is unclear. V gave up 7 bases and J gave up 4 bases, with 16 bases separating them. This CDR3 is 14 amino acids long.

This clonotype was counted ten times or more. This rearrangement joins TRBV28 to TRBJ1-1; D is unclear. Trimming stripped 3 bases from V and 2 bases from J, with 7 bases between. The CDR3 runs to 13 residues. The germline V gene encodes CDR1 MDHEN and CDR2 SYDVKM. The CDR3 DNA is TGTGCCAGCAGTTTTTACGGTAACACTGAAGCTTTCTTT. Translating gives CASSFYGNTEAFF.

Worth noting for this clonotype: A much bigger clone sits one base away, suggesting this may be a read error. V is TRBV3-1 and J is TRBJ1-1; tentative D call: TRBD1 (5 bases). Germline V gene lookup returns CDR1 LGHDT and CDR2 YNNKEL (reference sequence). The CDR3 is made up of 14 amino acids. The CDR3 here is CASSLGTMNTGAFF. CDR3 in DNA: TGTGCCAGCAGCCTCGGGACTATGAACACTGGAGCTTTCTTT.

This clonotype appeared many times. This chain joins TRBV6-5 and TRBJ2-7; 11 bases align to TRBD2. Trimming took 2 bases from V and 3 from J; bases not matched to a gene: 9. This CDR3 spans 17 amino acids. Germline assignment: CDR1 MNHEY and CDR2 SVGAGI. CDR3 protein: CASSYAPRLAGIYEQYF. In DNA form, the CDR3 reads TGTGCCAGCAGTTACGCCCCCCGACTAGCGGGGATCTACGAGCAGTACTTC.

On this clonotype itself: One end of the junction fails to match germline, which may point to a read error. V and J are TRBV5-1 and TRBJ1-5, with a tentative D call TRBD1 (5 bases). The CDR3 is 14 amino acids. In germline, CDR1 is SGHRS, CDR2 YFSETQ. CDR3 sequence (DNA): TGCGCCAGCAGCATAGGACGGGGGGGTCAGCCTCAGCATTTT. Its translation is CASSIGRGGQPQHF.

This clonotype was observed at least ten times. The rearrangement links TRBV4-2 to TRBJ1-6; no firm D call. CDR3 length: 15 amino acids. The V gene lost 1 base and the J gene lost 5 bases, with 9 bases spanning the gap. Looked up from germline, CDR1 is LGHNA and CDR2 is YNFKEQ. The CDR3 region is CASSQVVSDNSPLHF. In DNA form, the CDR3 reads TGTGCCAGCAGCCAAGTCGTATCTGATAATTCACCCCTCCACTTT.

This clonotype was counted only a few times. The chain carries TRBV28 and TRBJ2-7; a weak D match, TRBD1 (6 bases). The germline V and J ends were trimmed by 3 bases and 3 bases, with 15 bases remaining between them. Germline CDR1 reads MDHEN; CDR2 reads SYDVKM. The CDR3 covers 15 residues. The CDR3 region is CASSLSSGVGYEQYF. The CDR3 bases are TGTGCCAGCAGTTTGAGTTCAGGGGTGGGCTACGAGCAGTACTTC.

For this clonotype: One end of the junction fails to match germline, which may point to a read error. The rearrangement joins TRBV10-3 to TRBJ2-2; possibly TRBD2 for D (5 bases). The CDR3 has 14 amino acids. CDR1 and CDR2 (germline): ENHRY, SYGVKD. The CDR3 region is CAISEFGNTGEPLF. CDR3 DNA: TGTGCCATCAGTGAGTTCGGGAACACCGGGGAGCCGCTTTTT.

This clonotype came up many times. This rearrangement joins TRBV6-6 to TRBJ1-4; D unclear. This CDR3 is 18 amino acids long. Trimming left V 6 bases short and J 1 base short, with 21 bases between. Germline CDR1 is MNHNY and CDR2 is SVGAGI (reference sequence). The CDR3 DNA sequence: TGTGCCAGCAGCGACCCACACGGGCGAGGAATAACTAATGAAAAACTGTTTTTT. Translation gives CASSDPHGRGITNEKLFF.

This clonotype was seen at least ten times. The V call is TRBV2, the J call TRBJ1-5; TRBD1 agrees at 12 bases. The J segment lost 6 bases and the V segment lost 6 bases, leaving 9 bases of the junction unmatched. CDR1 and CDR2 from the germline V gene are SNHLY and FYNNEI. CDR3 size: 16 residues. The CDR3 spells CASSDPGQGASQPQHF. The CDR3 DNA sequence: TGTGCCAGCAGCGACCCGGGACAGGGGGCTTCTCAGCCCCAGCATTTT.

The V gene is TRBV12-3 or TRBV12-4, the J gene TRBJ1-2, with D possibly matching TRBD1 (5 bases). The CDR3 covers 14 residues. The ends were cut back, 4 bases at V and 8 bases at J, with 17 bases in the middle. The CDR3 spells CASSYAGAQWGYTF. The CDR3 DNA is TGTGCCAGCAGTTACGCCGGGGCACAATGGGGCTACACCTTC.

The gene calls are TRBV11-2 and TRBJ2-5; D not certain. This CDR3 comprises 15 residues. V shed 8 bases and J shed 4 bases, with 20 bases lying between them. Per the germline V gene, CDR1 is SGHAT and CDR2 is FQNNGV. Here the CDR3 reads CASAKSGIKGETQYF. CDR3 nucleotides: TGTGCCAGCGCAAAAAGTGGGATAAAGGGAGAGACCCAGTACTTC.

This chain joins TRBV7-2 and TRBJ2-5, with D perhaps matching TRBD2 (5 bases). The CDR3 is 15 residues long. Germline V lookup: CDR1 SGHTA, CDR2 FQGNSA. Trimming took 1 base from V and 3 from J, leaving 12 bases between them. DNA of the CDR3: TGTGCCAGCAGCTTAGGGGGAGTCACGAAAGAGACCCAGTACTTC. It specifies CASSLGGVTKETQYF. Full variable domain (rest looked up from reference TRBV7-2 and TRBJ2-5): GAGVSQSPSNKVTEKGKDVELRCDPISGHTALYWYRQSLGQGLEFLIYFQGNSAPDKSGLPSDRFSAERTGGSVSTLTIQRTQQEDSAVYLCASSLGGVTKETQYFGPGTRLLVL.

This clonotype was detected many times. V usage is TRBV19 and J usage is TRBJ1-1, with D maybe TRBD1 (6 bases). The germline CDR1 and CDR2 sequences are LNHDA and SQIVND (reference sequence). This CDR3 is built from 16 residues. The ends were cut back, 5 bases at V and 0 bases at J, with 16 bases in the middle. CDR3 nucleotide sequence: TGTGCCAGTAGTGAGGACAGTCGGGGGATGAACACTGAAGCTTTCTTT. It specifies CASSEDSRGMNTEAFF.

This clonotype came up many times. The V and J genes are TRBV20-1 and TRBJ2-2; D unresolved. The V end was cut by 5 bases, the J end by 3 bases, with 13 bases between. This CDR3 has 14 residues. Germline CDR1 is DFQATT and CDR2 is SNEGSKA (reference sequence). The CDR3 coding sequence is TGCAGTGCTCTTCGGCGTTTAGACACCGGGGAGCTGTTTTTT. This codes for CSALRRLDTGELFF.

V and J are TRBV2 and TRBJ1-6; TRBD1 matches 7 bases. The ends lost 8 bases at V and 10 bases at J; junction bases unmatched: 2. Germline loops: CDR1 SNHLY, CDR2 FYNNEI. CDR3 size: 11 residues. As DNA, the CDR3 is TGTGCCAGCCAGGGGGACTCACCCCTCCACTTT. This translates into CASQGDSPLHF.